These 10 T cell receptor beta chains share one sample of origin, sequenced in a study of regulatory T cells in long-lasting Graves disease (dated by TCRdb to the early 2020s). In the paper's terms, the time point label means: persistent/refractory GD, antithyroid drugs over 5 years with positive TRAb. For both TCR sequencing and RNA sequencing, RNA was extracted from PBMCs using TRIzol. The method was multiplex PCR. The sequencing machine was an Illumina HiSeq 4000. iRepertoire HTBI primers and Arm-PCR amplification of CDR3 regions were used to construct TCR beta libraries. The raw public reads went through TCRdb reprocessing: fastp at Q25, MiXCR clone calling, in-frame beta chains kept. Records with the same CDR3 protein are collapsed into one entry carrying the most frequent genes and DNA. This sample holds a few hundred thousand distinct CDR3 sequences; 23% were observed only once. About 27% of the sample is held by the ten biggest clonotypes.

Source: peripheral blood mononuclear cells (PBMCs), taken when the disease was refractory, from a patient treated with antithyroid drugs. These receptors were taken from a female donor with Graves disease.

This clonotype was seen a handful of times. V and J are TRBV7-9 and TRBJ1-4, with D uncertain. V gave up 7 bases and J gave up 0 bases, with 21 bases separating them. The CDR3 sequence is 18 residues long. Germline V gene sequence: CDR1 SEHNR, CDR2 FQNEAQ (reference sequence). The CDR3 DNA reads TGTGCCAGCACCTCTTATCCCCGCATAGTTGCAACTAATGAAAAACTGTTTTTT. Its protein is CASTSYPRIVATNEKLFF.

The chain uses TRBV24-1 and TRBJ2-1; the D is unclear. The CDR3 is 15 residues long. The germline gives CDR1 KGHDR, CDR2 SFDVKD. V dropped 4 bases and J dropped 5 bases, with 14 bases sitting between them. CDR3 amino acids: CATSEATGRNNEQFF. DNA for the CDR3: TGTGCCACCAGTGAGGCTACCGGCAGGAACAATGAGCAGTTCTTC.

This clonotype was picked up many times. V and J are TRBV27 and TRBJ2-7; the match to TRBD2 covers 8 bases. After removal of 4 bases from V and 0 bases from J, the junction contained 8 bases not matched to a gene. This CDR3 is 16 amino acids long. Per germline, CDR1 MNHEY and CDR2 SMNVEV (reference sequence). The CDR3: CASSSHSGSVSYEQYF. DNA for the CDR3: TGTGCCAGCAGTTCGCACAGCGGGAGCGTCTCCTACGAGCAGTACTTC.

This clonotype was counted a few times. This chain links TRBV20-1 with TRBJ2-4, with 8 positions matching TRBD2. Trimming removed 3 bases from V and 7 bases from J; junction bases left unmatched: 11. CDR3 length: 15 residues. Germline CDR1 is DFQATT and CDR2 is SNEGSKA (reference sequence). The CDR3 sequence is CSASSWREDNNIQYF. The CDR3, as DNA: TGCAGTGCTAGCAGCTGGCGGGAGGATAACAACATTCAGTACTTC.

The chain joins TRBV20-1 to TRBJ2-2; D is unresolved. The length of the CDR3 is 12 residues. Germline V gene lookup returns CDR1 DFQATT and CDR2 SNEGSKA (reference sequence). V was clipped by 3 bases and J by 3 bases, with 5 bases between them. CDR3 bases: TGCAGTGCTAGTCCCGACACCGGGGAGCTGTTTTTT. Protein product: CSASPDTGELFF.

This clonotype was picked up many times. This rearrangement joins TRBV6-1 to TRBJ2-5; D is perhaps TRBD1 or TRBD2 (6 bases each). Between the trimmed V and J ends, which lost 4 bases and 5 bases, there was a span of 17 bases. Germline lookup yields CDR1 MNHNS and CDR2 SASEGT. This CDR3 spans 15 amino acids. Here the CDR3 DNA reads TGTGCCAGCAGTGGAAAGAACCGGGGGCTTGAGACCCAGTACTTC. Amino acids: CASSGKNRGLETQYF.

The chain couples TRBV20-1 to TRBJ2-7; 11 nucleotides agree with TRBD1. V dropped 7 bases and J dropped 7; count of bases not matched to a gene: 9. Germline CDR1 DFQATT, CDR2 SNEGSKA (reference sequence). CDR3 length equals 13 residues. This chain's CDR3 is CSVLDRGPEEQYF. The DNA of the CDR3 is TGCAGTGTATTGGACAGGGGGCCTGAGGAGCAGTACTTC.

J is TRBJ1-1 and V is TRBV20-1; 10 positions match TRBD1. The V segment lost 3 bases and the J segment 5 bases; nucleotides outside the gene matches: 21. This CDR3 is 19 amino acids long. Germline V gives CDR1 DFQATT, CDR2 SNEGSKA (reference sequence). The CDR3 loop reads CSARTKVDRGPERRTEAFF. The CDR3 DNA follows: TGCAGTGCTAGGACAAAGGTAGACAGGGGGCCGGAACGACGGACTGAAGCTTTCTTT.

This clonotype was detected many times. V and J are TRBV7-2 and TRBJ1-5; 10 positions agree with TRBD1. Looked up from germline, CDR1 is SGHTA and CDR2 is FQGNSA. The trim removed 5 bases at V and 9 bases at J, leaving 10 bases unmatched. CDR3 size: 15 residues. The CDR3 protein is CASSPRQGAHGPQHF. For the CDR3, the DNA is TGTGCCAGCAGCCCGAGACAGGGGGCGCATGGGCCCCAGCATTTT.

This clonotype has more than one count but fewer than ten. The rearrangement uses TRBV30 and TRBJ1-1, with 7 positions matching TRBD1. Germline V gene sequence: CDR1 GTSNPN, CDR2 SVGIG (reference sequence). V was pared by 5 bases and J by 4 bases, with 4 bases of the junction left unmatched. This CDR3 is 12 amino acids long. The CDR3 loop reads CAWVRDSTEAFF. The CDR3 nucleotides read TGTGCCTGGGTCCGGGACAGCACTGAAGCTTTCTTT. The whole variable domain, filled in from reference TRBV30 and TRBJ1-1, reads SQTIHQWPATLVQPVGSPLSLECTVEGTSNPNLYWYRQAAGRGLQLLFYSVGIGQISSEVPQNLSASRPQDRQFILSSKKLLLSDSGFYLCAWVRDSTEAFFGQGTRLTVV.